This T cell receptor (beta chain) was sequenced during a study of T cell responses to AZD1222 COVID-19 vaccine. For the study at large: Second-dose recipients at about 4 or about 12 weeks were treated as one pooled group. Findings and caveats of the study: Baseline serostatus was positive in only six or seven AZD1222 recipients. Unmutated regions of variants are reportedly targeted by nearly half of spike-specific TCRs. Spike-wide vaccine-associated CD4 TCRs dominated at 160-218 and 743-854.

Concerning this clone: Its antigen remains unknown.

The germline V gene encodes CDR1 SGHVS and CDR2 FQNEAQ. The trim removed 4 bases at V and 6 bases at J, leaving 7 bases unmatched. The CDR3 is 14 residues long. Clones were sequenced by immunoSEQ multiplex PCR, and TCRdb holds only the in-frame ones, with some missing. The sample yields some 90,000 clones, around 86% seen once. The input for sequencing was peripheral blood, taken on day 0 of AZD1222 vaccination. The sequence was obtained from an adult in good health. The chain has TRBV7-8 and TRBJ2-7; 9 nucleotides agree with TRBD1. In nucleotides, the CDR3 is TGTGCCAGCAGCTACAGGGGGCTAGCGACCGAGCAGTACTTC. This encodes CASSYRGLATEQYF. Drawing the rest from reference TRBV7-8 and TRBJ2-7, the complete variable domain is GAGVSQSPRYKVAKRGQDVALRCDPISGHVSLFWYQQALGQGPEFLTYFQNEAQLDKSGLPSDRFFAERPEGSVSTLKIQRTQQEDSAVYLCASSYRGLATEQYFGPGTRLTVT.